The clone carrying this T cell receptor beta chain came up many times. The target antigen is unknown. This record belongs to a study of T cells in Graves' hyperthyroidism and ophthalmopathy. The study's findings and limits: Patients with ophthalmopathy were separated from those with stable hyperthyroidism by a 13 V-J model.

Amplified regions were TCR beta CDR3 sequences from RNA transcripts. In the first-round RT-PCR of the TCR CDR3, the HTBI primer set was used. Using its own MiXCR run on the multiplex PCR reads, TCRdb lists one record per CDR3 protein. The sample contains about 520,000 distinct CDR3 sequences, approximately 25% of which appear only once. The sample comprised blood. The TCR comes from a woman aged 25 to 45 with Graves' ophthalmopathy.

The chain's CDR3 is CARQTRTGGGHQPQHF. In nucleotides, the CDR3 is TGTGCCAGACAGACCCGGACAGGCGGTGGGCATCAGCCCCAGCATTTT. The chain uses TRBV6-2 or TRBV6-3 and TRBJ1-5, with 7 bases fitting TRBD1. Germline assignment: CDR1 MNHEY and CDR2 SVGEGT. V gave up 9 bases and J gave up 5 bases; unmatched junction bases: 16. The CDR3 is 16 amino acids.